This TCR beta chain was retrieved from a study of CD8 T cells in Susac syndrome. Germline V CDR1 and CDR2: SGHTA, FQGNSA. There are 15 residues in the CDR3. Trimming stripped 4 bases from V and 4 bases from J, with 16 bases between. It was with random hexamers that roughly 0.45 to 1 ug RNA was reverse transcribed. Using its own MiXCR run on the immunoSEQ multiplex PCR reads, TCRdb lists one record per CDR3 protein. Of some 300,000 distinct CDR3 sequences in the sample, roughly 90% were seen once. The origin of this receptor is a human donor with multiple sclerosis. The chain couples TRBV7-2 to TRBJ2-5; unclear D gene. Sample: CD8+ T cells from PBMCs. CDR3 region: CASSSRVTWVETQYF. Written as DNA, the CDR3 is TGTGCCAGCAGCTCACGTGTTACCTGGGTAGAGACCCAGTACTTC.